A selection of T cell receptor beta chains follows, all from one sample in a study of cytomegalovirus exposure and HLA in healthy donors. The repertoire was sequenced with immunoSEQ multiplex PCR; TCRdb's copy has only in-frame clones and lacks some. The sample has fewer than 150,000 clones, around 83% seen once. The material sequenced was PBMCs. These receptors came from a middle-aged man in good health and CMV-seropositive. CDR3s include the opening cysteine and the closing phenylalanine or tryptophan. D genes are given only for firm matches. Part of the rows lack a size; the others show once, few, many or a class for expanded clones.

>TRBV19|TRBJ2-3|.|.
TGTGCCAGTAGTATCGGCGGGACTAGCACAGATACGCAGTATTTT
CASSIGGTSTDTQYF
>TRBV5-6|TRBJ2-1|.|.
TGTGCCAGCAAACAGGGACCCTACAATGAGCAGTTCTTC
CASKQGPYNEQFF
>TRBV6-1|TRBJ2-7|few|.
TGTGCCAGCAGTGACGGGGTCCAGGTCGAGCAGTACTTC
CASSDGVQVEQYF
>TRBV6-6|TRBJ2-7|.|TRBD1
TGTGCCAGCGGACGGGACAGCTCCTACGAGCAGTACTTC
CASGRDSSYEQYF
>TRBV7-9|TRBJ2-7|.|.
TGTGCCAGCAGCTTAGCGGGGACATTTCCCTACGAGCAGTACTTC
CASSLAGTFPYEQYF
>TRBV12-2|TRBJ1-1|once|.
TGTGCAAGTCGCCCTCCGGGACAGAAGAACACTGAAGCTTTCTTT
CASRPPGQKNTEAFF
>TRBV7-6|TRBJ1-5|.|.
TGTGCCAGCAGCTTAGGTTCTCCTCAGGGTGGCTGGTTTCAGCCCCAGCATTTT
CASSLGSPQGGWFQPQHF
>TRBV5-1|TRBJ2-3|.|TRBD2
TGCGCCAGCAGCTTGGATCGGGGGGGAGATACGCAGTATTTT
CASSLDRGGDTQYF
>TRBV11-1|TRBJ2-1|.|TRBD1
TGTGCCAGCAGCTTGGGACAGGGGCTCCGCAATGAGCAGTTCTTC
CASSLGQGLRNEQFF
>TRBV7-2|TRBJ2-7|.|TRBD1
TGTGCCAGCTCCAGACAGGGCACCCTCGAGCAGTACTTC
CASSRQGTLEQYF
>TRBV27|TRBJ2-7|.|TRBD2
TGTGCCAGCAGCCCTGGACTAGCGGGAGTCCACGAGCAGTACTTC
CASSPGLAGVHEQYF
>TRBV4-2|TRBJ2-7|.|TRBD2
TGTGCCAGCAGCCAAAATATAGCGGGAGGTATTTACGAGCAGTACTTC
CASSQNIAGGIYEQYF
>TRBV6-6|TRBJ1-5|many|TRBD1
TGTGCCAGCAGGGCCGACAGGGGGCGCAATCAGCCCCAGCATTTT
CASRADRGRNQPQHF
>TRBV9|TRBJ2-1|.|TRBD2
TGTGCCAGCAGCGTAGGGACTAGTGGCGATGAGCAGTTCTTC
CASSVGTSGDEQFF
>TRBV14|TRBJ1-3|.|.
TGTGCCAGCAGCCAAGCCTCCCCTGTCCCTCGAAACACCATATATTTT
CASSQASPVPRNTIYF
>TRBV11-3|TRBJ2-5|.|.
TGTGCCAGCAGCCGTGGTGACAGCTCTCAAGAGACCCAGTACTTC
CASSRGDSSQETQYF
>TRBV18|TRBJ2-1|.|TRBD2
TGTGCCAGCTCACCATTAGCGGGAGGTTCATACAATGAGCAGTTCTTC
CASSPLAGGSYNEQFF
>TRBV7-9|TRBJ2-7|.|TRBD1
TGTTCCAGCAGCTTGACAGGGGGCTACGAGCAGTACTTC
CSSSLTGGYEQYF
>TRBV7-9|TRBJ1-1|.|.
TGTTCCAGCAGCTTATGGGGGGACACTGAAGCTTTCTTT
CSSSLWGDTEAFF
>TRBV27|TRBJ2-2|.|.
TGTGCCAGCAGTTTACCAGGTGGGGAGCTGTTTTTT
CASSLPGGELFF
>TRBV28|TRBJ1-1|.|.
TGTGCCAGCAGCACCGCGGGGGCGCGGGTCACTGAAGCTTTCTTT
CASSTAGARVTEAFF
>TRBV5-1|TRBJ1-4|.|.
TGCGCCAGCAGCCCTGCGGGTAATGAAAAACTGTTTTTT
CASSPAGNEKLFF
>TRBV12-5|TRBJ1-2|.|TRBD1
TGTGCTAGTGGTTCCCACCGGGACAGCGTTTCGTATGGCTACACCTTC
CASGSHRDSVSYGYTF
>TRBV5-8|TRBJ1-3|once|.
TGTGCCAGCAGCTTGACAGGCTTCTCTGGAAACACCATATATTTT
CASSLTGFSGNTIYF
>TRBV30|TRBJ1-1|.|.
TGTGCCTGGAGTTTACTTATGAACACTGAAGCTTTCTTT
CAWSLLMNTEAFF
>TRBV7-8|TRBJ2-7|.|.
TGTGCCAGCAGCTTAGATTACATGGCGCTAGCGAGGGGCGAGCAGTACTTC
CASSLDYMALARGEQYF
>TRBV2|TRBJ1-5|few|TRBD1
TGTGCCAGCAAACAGGGGGGGAAAGGGCCCCAGCATTTT
CASKQGGKGPQHF
>TRBV25-1|TRBJ1-4|.|TRBD1
TGTGCCAGCAGTGAGGACAGGGGGTTTAATGAAAAACTGTTTTTT
CASSEDRGFNEKLFF
>TRBV10-1|TRBJ2-1|.|TRBD2
TGCGCCAGCAGTGAATCCCTAGCGGGAGGTAATGAGCAGTTCTTC
CASSESLAGGNEQFF
>TRBV19|TRBJ2-7|.|TRBD1
TGTGCCAGTAGTTCCGGGACAGGGATCTCCTACGAGCAGTACTTC
CASSSGTGISYEQYF
>TRBV11-2|TRBJ1-1|.|.
TGTGCCAGCAGCTTACCCGGTACTGAAGCTTTCTTT
CASSLPGTEAFF
>TRBV29-1|TRBJ2-1|.|.
TGCAGCGGCCGGGGAAGCTCCTACAATGAGCAGTTCTTC
CSGRGSSYNEQFF
>TRBV6-5|TRBJ2-7|.|TRBD2
TGTGCCAGCAGATCGAGCGGGAGGAACGAGCAGTACTTC
CASRSSGRNEQYF
>TRBV30|TRBJ2-3|few|.
TGTGCCTGGAGCCAGGGGTATAGCACAGATACGCAGTATTTT
CAWSQGYSTDTQYF
>TRBV5-1|TRBJ2-7|.|.
TGCGCCAGCAGCCCCGGTCCCGGGACACCAACCTACGAGCAGTACTTC
CASSPGPGTPTYEQYF